This TCR beta chain was sequenced in a study of vaccination and CD4 T cells after COVID-19. About the study: The authors used overlapping spike peptides from SARS-CoV-2, HCoV-NL63, HCoV-OC43 and HCoV-229E to stimulate cells. Study findings and constraints: Convalescent patients' median share of reactive clones seen only post-vaccination was 70% to 90%. Researchers report that 304 of 307 vaccine-specific clones in convalescent patients proved spike mono-reactive.

The sample's time point: late sampling 161 to 241 days after vaccination in a few convalescent patients. Indicated treatment: approximately 9-day PBMC culture with coronavirus spike peptide pools or control peptides (ViraFEST assay). Germline V gives CDR1 MDHEN, CDR2 SYDVKM. This CDR3 has 17 residues. V was clipped by 6 bases and J by 4 bases, with 22 bases between them. This clonotype came up a few times. The target antigen is unknown. The Oncomine TCR Beta short-read assay was what sequenced the DNA obtained from cultured CD4+ T cells. Each CDR3 protein is one row after TCRdb ran MiXCR on the PCR reads. The sample lists approximately 27,000 distinct CDR3 sequences; approximately 40% were seen once.

The J gene is TRBJ2-1, the V gene TRBV28; no reliable D call. This clonotype originated in a human donor who had recovered from COVID-19. The source material was CD4+ T cells from blood, cultured in vitro, sampled about 7 months after SARS-CoV-2 vaccination. CDR3: CASRHRPGPLLYNEQFF. CDR3 bases: TGTGCCAGCAGACACCGTCCGGGCCCCCTCCTATACAATGAGCAGTTCTTC.